One sample yielded the 10 T cell receptor beta chains listed below, sequenced in a study of cytomegalovirus exposure and HLA in healthy donors. This table comes from immunoSEQ multiplex PCR, and its TCRdb copy is limited to in-frame clones, with some not included. This table holds more than 150,000 clones, roughly 84% found once. The sequencing input was PBMCs. The receptors here all came from a man younger than 35 in good health and CMV-seropositive.

This chain joins TRBV27 and TRBJ1-1; D is perhaps TRBD1 (5 bases). The germline gives CDR1 MNHEY, CDR2 SMNVEV (reference sequence). This CDR3 region has 15 residues. Deletions cut 7 bases from V and 1 base from J, with 16 bases between. The CDR3 loop is CASTLSRGTNTEAFF. The CDR3 DNA reads as TGTGCCAGCACCCTTAGCCGGGGGACGAACACTGAAGCTTTCTTT.

The gene calls are TRBV7-6 and TRBJ2-1; TRBD2 matches at 13 bases. Trimming cost V 2 bases and J 3 bases; bases outside gene matches: 7. CDR3 length: 18 residues. Germline assignment: CDR1 SGHVS and CDR2 FNYEAQ. The CDR3 bases are TGTGCCAGCAGCTTAAGGACTAGCGGGGGATGGGGCTACAATGAGCAGTTCTTC. As protein: CASSLRTSGGWGYNEQFF.

DNA of the CDR3: TGCGCCAGCAGCCAAGCCACAGGGCGAGAGACCCAGTACTTC. Amino acid sequence: CASSQATGRETQYF. J is TRBJ2-5 and V is TRBV4-1; tentatively, D is TRBD1 (6 bases). Germline V gene lookup returns CDR1 MGHRA and CDR2 YSYEKL. This CDR3 is built from 14 residues. Trimming took off 1 base at V and 4 bases at J, with 10 bases between the two ends.

To note about this clone: Other DNA sequences in this sample translate to the same CDR3. V usage is TRBV27 and J usage is TRBJ2-7; D not certain. The CDR3 covers 15 residues. Germline CDR1 reads MNHEY; CDR2 reads SMNVEV (reference sequence). Trimming left V 2 bases short and J 0 bases short, with 11 bases between. CDR3: CASSLQAGSSYEQYF. As DNA, the CDR3 is TGTGCCAGCAGTTTACAGGCAGGAAGCTCCTACGAGCAGTACTTC.

The chain uses TRBV6-6 and TRBJ1-1, with 8 bases that match TRBD1. J was trimmed by 1 base and V by 3 bases; bases with no gene match: 7. The germline V gene encodes CDR1 MNHNY and CDR2 SVGAGI (reference sequence). The CDR3 sequence is 16 residues long. For the CDR3, the DNA is TGTGCCAGCAGTTATGGGATAGGGACAGGGAACACTGAAGCTTTCTTT. Its translation: CASSYGIGTGNTEAFF.

The V call is TRBV6-6, the J call TRBJ2-7, with 10 bases aligning to TRBD1. CDR3 length: 15 amino acids. J lost 3 bases, V lost 0 bases, and 2 bases had no gene match. Germline CDR1 reads MNHNY; CDR2 reads SVGAGI (reference sequence). CDR3 in amino acids: CASSYSDRGDYEQYF. In nucleotides, the CDR3 is TGTGCCAGCAGTTACTCGGACAGGGGGGACTACGAGCAGTACTTC.

V gene TRBV5-4 combines with J gene TRBJ1-2, with a tentative D call TRBD1 (5 bases). Germline assignment: CDR1 SGHNT and CDR2 YYREEE (reference sequence). This CDR3 spans 16 amino acids. Trimming stripped 1 base from V and 6 bases from J, with 19 bases between. The chain's CDR3 is CASSLSGGAPGHGYTF. DNA of the CDR3: TGTGCCAGCAGCTTGTCCGGTGGGGCACCAGGACATGGCTACACCTTC.

The chain carries TRBV4-1 and TRBJ2-1; perhaps TRBD1 as D (5 bases). Germline V gives CDR1 MGHRA, CDR2 YSYEKL. V shed 3 bases and J shed 4 bases, with 19 bases lying between them. CDR3 length equals 17 residues. The CDR3 DNA reads as TGCGCCAGCAGCCATCTTTCCCCTCCAGGGCCGTACAATGAGCAGTTCTTC. This translates into CASSHLSPPGPYNEQFF.

CDR3 bases: TGCAGCGTTGATTCGGGAACTGAGCAGTTCTTC. Amino acid sequence: CSVDSGTEQFF. The V gene is TRBV29-1, the J gene TRBJ2-1; D possibly corresponds to TRBD2 (5 bases). The germline V and J ends were trimmed by 3 bases and 9 bases, with 9 bases remaining between them. CDR3 length equals 11 residues. Germline assignment: CDR1 SQVTM and CDR2 ANQGSEA.

The chain joins TRBV7-2 to TRBJ1-1, with D uncertain. In germline, CDR1 is SGHTA, CDR2 FQGNSA. The CDR3 consists of 21 residues. With 0 bases removed from V and 5 bases from J, the gap between germline ends came to 31 bases. The DNA for the CDR3 is TGTGCCAGCAGCTTAGCCACAGCATGGCAAAAGTGGGCCCGGCATTATACTGAAGCTTTCTTT. Translating gives CASSLATAWQKWARHYTEAFF. Full variable domain (outside the CDR3, taken from reference TRBV7-2 and TRBJ1-1): GAGVSQSPSNKVTEKGKDVELRCDPISGHTALYWYRQSLGQGLEFLIYFQGNSAPDKSGLPSDRFSAERTGGSVSTLTIQRTQQEDSAVYLCASSLATAWQKWARHYTEAFFGQGTRLTVV.